These 14 T cell receptor beta chains came from one sample sequenced in a study of T cells in localized non-small cell lung cancer. Here immunoSEQ multiplex PCR was the method, and the copy in TCRdb shows in-frame clones only, minus some. Here the sample spans about 24,000 clones, around 90% being singletons. Sequenced material: peripheral blood, taken before any cancer treatment. Receptors were obtained from a woman aged 35-70 years with stage I lung adenocarcinoma.

The rearrangement joins TRBV5-1 to TRBJ1-2, with 8 bases matching TRBD1. The V gene's germline CDR1 is SGHRS and CDR2 YFSETQ. CDR3 length equals 12 residues. The V segment lost 2 bases and the J segment 8 bases; nucleotides outside the gene matches: 2. CDR3 sequence reads: CASSFSGGGYTF. CDR3 DNA: TGCGCCAGCAGCTTTTCAGGGGGCGGCTACACCTTC.

This clone has a single count. The rearrangement joins TRBV11-2 to TRBJ1-4; TRBD1 matches 7 bases. The germline V gene encodes CDR1 SGHAT and CDR2 FQNNGV. The trim removed 0 bases at V and 8 bases at J, leaving 12 bases unmatched. This CDR3 is 17 amino acids long. The chain's CDR3 is CASSLDVRGRASEKLFF. CDR3 sequence (DNA): TGTGCCAGCAGCTTAGATGTGAGGGGGCGAGCAAGCGAAAAACTGTTTTTT.

The V gene is TRBV9, the J gene TRBJ2-2, with 9 bases matching TRBD1. This CDR3 has 15 amino acids. V dropped 0 bases and J dropped 3; count of bases not matched to a gene: 0. Germline values: CDR1 SGDLS, CDR2 YYNGEE. The DNA of the CDR3 is TGTGCCAGCAGCGTAGGGACAGGGGACACCGGGGAGCTGTTTTTT. It is translated as CASSVGTGDTGELFF.

The chain recombines TRBV18 with TRBJ2-3; no definite D call. Trimming removed 3 bases at V and 1 base at J, with 11 bases between. CDR1 and CDR2 from the germline V gene are KGHSH and LQKENI. This CDR3 is 15 amino acids long. The CDR3 nucleotides read TGTGCCAGCTCACCTACACTTGGCGGCACAGATACGCAGTATTTT. Translating gives CASSPTLGGTDTQYF. The variable domain in full, completed from reference TRBV18 and TRBJ2-3, reads NAGVMQNPRHLVRRRGQEARLRCSPMKGHSHVYWYRQLPEEGLKFMVYLQKENIIDESGMPKERFSAEFPKEGPSILRIQQVVRGDSAAYFCASSPTLGGTDTQYFGPGTRLTVL.

The chain employs TRBV10-3 and TRBJ1-3; no clear D gene. This CDR3 region has 19 residues. The ends were cut back, 4 bases at V and 6 bases at J, with 28 bases in the middle. CDR1 is ENHRY, CDR2 SYGVKD, per germline. CDR3 protein: CAISGAAEGFFSPLNTIYF. The CDR3 bases are TGTGCCATCAGTGGGGCGGCAGAGGGCTTTTTTTCCCCCTTAAACACCATATATTTT.

This clone was found once. The chain combines TRBV25-1 with TRBJ2-1; 9 bases match TRBD2. The CDR3 has 15 amino acids. The germline V gene has CDR1 MGHDK and CDR2 SYGVNS. Trimming removed 5 bases from V and 3 bases from J; junction bases left unmatched: 5. CDR3 in amino acids: CASSSPSGIYNEQFF. CDR3 coding DNA: TGTGCCAGCAGTAGTCCTAGCGGGATCTACAATGAGCAGTTCTTC.

The V gene is TRBV23-1, the J gene TRBJ2-1; D gene uncertain. TRBV23-1 is an ORF for which the function is uncertain. V was trimmed by 0 bases and J by 10 bases, leaving 4 bases between them. This CDR3 region has 11 residues. The CDR3 sequence is CASSQSDEQFF. The CDR3 DNA follows: TGCGCCAGCAGTCAATCTGACGAGCAGTTCTTC.

The chain uses TRBV6-4 and TRBJ1-1; a possible D gene is TRBD1 (5 bases). CDR3 length: 17 residues. Germline V CDR1 and CDR2: MRHNA, SNTAGT. The V end lost 0 bases, the J end lost 11 bases, and 25 bases lay between the germline ends. The CDR3 loop reads CASSDSAASGVGKGAFF. The DNA for the CDR3 is TGTGCCAGCAGTGACTCGGCGGCGTCGGGGGTGGGGAAAGGGGCTTTCTTT.

The chain joins TRBV6-4 to TRBJ2-3; 7 bases are a match to TRBD1. Germline loops: CDR1 MRHNA, CDR2 SNTAGT. The CDR3 has 13 amino acids. The V segment lost 6 bases and the J segment 6 bases; nucleotides outside the gene matches: 6. CDR3 sequence: CASSETGWDTQYF. The CDR3 DNA is TGTGCCAGCAGCGAGACAGGGTGGGATACGCAGTATTTT.

The V call is TRBV29-1, the J call TRBJ1-2; perhaps TRBD1 as D (6 bases). Germline values: CDR1 SQVTM, CDR2 ANQGSEA. V shed 3 bases and J shed 4 bases, with 12 bases lying between them. The CDR3 loop spans 13 amino acids. DNA for the CDR3: TGCAGCGTTGAGGACAGATCCCTCTATGGCTACACCTTC. Translation gives CSVEDRSLYGYTF.

The chain uses TRBV12-5 and TRBJ2-3, with unresolved D. Germline V CDR1 and CDR2: LGHNT, FRNRAP. The V end lost 5 bases, the J end lost 6 bases, and 9 bases lay between the germline ends. This CDR3 has 12 amino acids. The chain's CDR3 is CASGTAVDTQYF. The CDR3, as DNA: TGTGCTAGTGGTACCGCAGTGGATACGCAGTATTTT.

The V gene is TRBV28, the J gene TRBJ2-4; no firm D call. Trimming removed 1 base at V and 0 bases at J, with 10 bases between. Per germline, CDR1 MDHEN and CDR2 SYDVKM. This CDR3 region has 16 residues. CDR3: CASSLYRALAKNIQYF. The CDR3 bases are TGTGCCAGCAGTTTATACAGAGCACTAGCCAAAAACATTCAGTACTTC.

This chain links TRBV5-1 with TRBJ1-2; D remains ambiguous. The CDR3 sequence is 15 residues long. Germline V lookup: CDR1 SGHRS, CDR2 YFSETQ. Trimming shortened V by 2 bases and J by 1 base, and 12 bases separated the two germline ends. The CDR3 sequence is CASSFEGIRNYGYTF. CDR3 DNA: TGCGCCAGCAGCTTTGAAGGGATTCGTAACTATGGCTACACCTTC.

This clone appeared a few times. The J gene is TRBJ2-1, the V gene TRBV14; TRBD1 might be the D (6 bases). The CDR3 has 14 residues. In germline, CDR1 is SGHDN, CDR2 FVKESK. Trimming took 4 bases from V and 5 from J, leaving 12 bases between them. The CDR3 loop reads CASSPGARNNEQFF. Written as DNA, the CDR3 is TGTGCCAGCAGCCCAGGGGCAAGGAACAATGAGCAGTTCTTC.